These T cell receptor beta chains were read from a single sample in a study of T cell repertoires in cytomegalovirus infection. Antigens of these TCRs are unknown. TCRdb fed the reads into MiXCR, producing one record per CDR3 protein. The data contain more than 110,000 distinct CDR3 sequences, 30% to 40% of them singletons. The specimen comprised CD8+ T cells from cultured PBMCs, sampled from culture after CMV antigen stimulation. These TCRs come from a human donor in good health (CMV status not recorded). Some clones in this sample may be carry-over from other donors' samples. Both conserved end residues are part of each CDR3.

v_gene	j_gene	CDR3aa
TRBV12-3/TRBV12-4	TRBJ2-3	CASSITDTQYF
TRBV7-6	TRBJ2-7	CASSLAPGTAQLSYEQYF
TRBV20-1	TRBJ1-6	CSAREKGLGYNSPLHF
TRBV27	TRBJ2-5	CASSLTAGGTPQYF
TRBV13	TRBJ2-1	CASSLLGGSYNEQFF
TRBV28	TRBJ1-1	CASRTGTGNTEAFF
TRBV11-2	TRBJ2-3	CASSFDPDRDLAPDTQYF
TRBV15	TRBJ1-1	CATSRVDRARSPEAFF
TRBV9	TRBJ1-4	CASNPGTGRFTNEKLFF
TRBV19	TRBJ1-1	CASSYGTLGFEAFF
TRBV7-7	TRBJ2-3	CASSLGQGRLSTDTQYF